This is a list of T cell receptor beta chains from one sample in a study of OX40 agonist ivuxolimab in advanced cancers. Libraries were prepared by immunoSEQ multiplex PCR; TCRdb keeps only in-frame clonotypes and omits some of them. The table lists 30,000 to 45,000 clones, 88% of them singletons. This material consisted of CD4+ or CD8+ T cells sorted from blood, taken in a trial of the OX40 agonist ivuxolimab. The receptor source for this set is an adult with an advanced solid tumor such as melanoma, head and neck, liver or kidney cancer. CDR3s include the opening cysteine and the closing phenylalanine or tryptophan. The order of the fields is V gene, clone size, CDR3 protein. Not all rows give a size; the values are once, few, many and, for expanded clones, a class.

TRBV4-3	.	CASSQRTGTPSSYEQYF
TRBV5-4	once	CASSPTGASYEQYF
TRBV19	.	CASSIRLADTDTQYF
TRBV13	.	CASSLRATGGYEQYF
TRBV29-1	.	CSVASRDLRSYNEQFF
TRBV7-9	.	CASTEGASYADEQYF
TRBV27	.	CASREIRGALHWGRTGELFF
TRBV13	.	CASSFGGRWDTQYF
TRBV4-1	.	CASSQVSSDNQPQHF
TRBV7-6	.	CASSSVSYNEQFF
TRBV4-2	.	CASSQEWKQINSPLHF
TRBV28	.	CASSFIGPAGDGYNEQFF
TRBV10-3	.	CAISESIGGPKNIQYF
TRBV29-1	.	CSPGGDAYNSPLHF
TRBV5-4	.	CASSFGLVGGLDTQYF
TRBV28	.	CASSSPGQGAWQPQHF
TRBV7-3	.	CASSLGTANTGELFF
TRBV9	.	CASSVEGSLSSYNEQFF
TRBV5-1	.	CASSAYPSRSYNEQFF
TRBV9	few	CASSVDNQPQHF